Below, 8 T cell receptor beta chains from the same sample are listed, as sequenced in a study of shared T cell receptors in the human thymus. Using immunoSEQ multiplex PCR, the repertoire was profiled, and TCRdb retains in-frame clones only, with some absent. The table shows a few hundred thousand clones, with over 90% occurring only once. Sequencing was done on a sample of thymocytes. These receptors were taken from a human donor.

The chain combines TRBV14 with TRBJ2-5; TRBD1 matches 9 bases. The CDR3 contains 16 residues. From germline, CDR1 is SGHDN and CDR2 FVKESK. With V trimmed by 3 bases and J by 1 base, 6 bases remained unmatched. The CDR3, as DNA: TGTGCCAGCAGCCATCCGGGACAGGGCATCCAAGAGACCCAGTACTTC. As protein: CASSHPGQGIQETQYF.

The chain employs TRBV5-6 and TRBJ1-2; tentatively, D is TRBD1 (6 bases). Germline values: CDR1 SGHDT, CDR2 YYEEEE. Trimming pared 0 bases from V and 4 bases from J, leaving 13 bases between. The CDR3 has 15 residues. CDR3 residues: CASSLDRAPIYGYTF. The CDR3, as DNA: TGTGCCAGCAGCTTGGACAGGGCCCCTATCTATGGCTACACCTTC.

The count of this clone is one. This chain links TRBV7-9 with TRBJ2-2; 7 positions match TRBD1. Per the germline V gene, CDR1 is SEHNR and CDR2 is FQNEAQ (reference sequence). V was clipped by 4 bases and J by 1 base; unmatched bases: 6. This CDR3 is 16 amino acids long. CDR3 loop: CASSSPRTGNTGELFF. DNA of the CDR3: TGTGCCAGCAGCTCACCTCGGACAGGGAACACCGGGGAGCTGTTTTTT.

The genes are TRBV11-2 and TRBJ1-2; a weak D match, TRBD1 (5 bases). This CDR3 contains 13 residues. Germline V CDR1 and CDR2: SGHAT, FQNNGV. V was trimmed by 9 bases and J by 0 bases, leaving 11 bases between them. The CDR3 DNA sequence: TGTGCCAGGGGGACGCAAGCTAACTATGGCTACACCTTC. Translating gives CARGTQANYGYTF.

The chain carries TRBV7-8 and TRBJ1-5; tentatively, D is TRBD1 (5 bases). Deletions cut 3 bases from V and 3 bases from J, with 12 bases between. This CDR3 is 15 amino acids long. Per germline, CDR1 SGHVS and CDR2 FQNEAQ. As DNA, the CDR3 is TGTGCCAGCAGCTTTAAACAGGAGAACAATCAGCCCCAGCATTTT. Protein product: CASSFKQENNQPQHF.

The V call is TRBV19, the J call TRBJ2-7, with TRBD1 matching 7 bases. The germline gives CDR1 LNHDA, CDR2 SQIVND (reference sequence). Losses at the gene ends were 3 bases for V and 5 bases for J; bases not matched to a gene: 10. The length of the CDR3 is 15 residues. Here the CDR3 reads CASSIGLQGIHEQYF. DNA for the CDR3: TGTGCCAGTAGTATTGGTCTACAGGGGATCCACGAGCAGTACTTC. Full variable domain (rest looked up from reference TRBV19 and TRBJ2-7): DGGITQSPKYLFRKEGQNVTLSCEQNLNHDAMYWYRQDPGQGLRLIYYSQIVNDFQKGDIAEGYSVSREKKESFPLTVTSAQKNPTAFYLCASSIGLQGIHEQYFGPGTRLTVT.

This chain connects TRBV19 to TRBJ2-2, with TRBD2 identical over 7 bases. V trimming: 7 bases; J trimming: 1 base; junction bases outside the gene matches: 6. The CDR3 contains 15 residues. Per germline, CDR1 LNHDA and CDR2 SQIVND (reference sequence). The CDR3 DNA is TGTGCCAGTAAGGTTGCGGGAGTGAACACCGGGGAGCTGTTTTTT. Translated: CASKVAGVNTGELFF.

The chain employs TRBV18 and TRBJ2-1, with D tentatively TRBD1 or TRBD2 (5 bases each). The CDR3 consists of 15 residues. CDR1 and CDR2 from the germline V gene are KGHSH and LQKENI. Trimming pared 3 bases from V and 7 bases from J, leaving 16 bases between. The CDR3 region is CASSPGGTVANEQFF. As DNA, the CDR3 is TGTGCCAGCTCACCTGGGGGTACAGTCGCGAATGAGCAGTTCTTC. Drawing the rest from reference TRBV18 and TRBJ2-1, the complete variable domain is NAGVMQNPRHLVRRRGQEARLRCSPMKGHSHVYWYRQLPEEGLKFMVYLQKENIIDESGMPKERFSAEFPKEGPSILRIQQVVRGDSAAYFCASSPGGTVANEQFFGPGTRLTVL.